The sequence of this T cell receptor (beta chain) was determined in a study of cytomegalovirus exposure and HLA in healthy donors. As for this clone: The antigen remains undetermined.

Broader study findings: A classifier reportedly called cytomegalovirus status with high sensitivity and specificity. HLA restriction was apparent for most CMV-associated TCR beta chains in a later analysis.

The germline V gene has CDR1 SEHNR and CDR2 FQNEAQ (reference sequence). The CDR3 is 17 residues long. J gave up 7 bases and V 2 bases, and 10 bases lay outside the gene matches. Amplification used 60 Vbeta primers and 13 Jbeta primers. Libraries were prepared by immunoSEQ multiplex PCR; TCRdb keeps only in-frame clonotypes and omits some of them. This table holds more than 90,000 clones, around 69% found once. Input material: PBMCs. The TCR sequence derives from a man aged 45-65 years in good health and CMV-seropositive. The J gene is TRBJ2-2, the V gene TRBV7-9; the match to TRBD1 covers 10 bases. The CDR3 is CASSLLGGTGAYGELFF. Written as DNA, the CDR3 is TGTGCCAGCAGCTTACTTGGTGGGACAGGGGCATACGGGGAGCTGTTTTTT.